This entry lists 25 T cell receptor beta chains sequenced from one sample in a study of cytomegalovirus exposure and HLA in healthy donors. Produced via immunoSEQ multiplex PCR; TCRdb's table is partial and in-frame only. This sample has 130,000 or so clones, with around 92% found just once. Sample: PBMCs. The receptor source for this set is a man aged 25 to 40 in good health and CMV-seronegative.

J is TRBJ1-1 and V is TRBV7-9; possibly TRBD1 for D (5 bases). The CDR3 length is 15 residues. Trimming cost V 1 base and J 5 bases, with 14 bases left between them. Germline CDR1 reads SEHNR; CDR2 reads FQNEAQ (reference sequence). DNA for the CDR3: TGTGCCAGCAGCTTAGACCCTACGGGGGGGACTGAAGCTTTCTTT. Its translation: CASSLDPTGGTEAFF.

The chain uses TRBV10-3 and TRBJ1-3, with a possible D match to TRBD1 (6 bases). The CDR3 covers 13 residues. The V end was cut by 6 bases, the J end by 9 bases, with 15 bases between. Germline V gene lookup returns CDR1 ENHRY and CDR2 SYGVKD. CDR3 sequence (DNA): TGTGCCATCAGCGGACAGCGTAGTAGCACCATATATTTT. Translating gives CAISGQRSSTIYF.

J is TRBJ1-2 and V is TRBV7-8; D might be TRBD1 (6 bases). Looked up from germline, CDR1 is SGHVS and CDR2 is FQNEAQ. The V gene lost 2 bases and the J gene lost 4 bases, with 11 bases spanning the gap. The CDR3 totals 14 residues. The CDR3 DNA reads TGTGCCAGCAGCTTACGACAGGCCAGCTATGGCTACACCTTC. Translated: CASSLRQASYGYTF.

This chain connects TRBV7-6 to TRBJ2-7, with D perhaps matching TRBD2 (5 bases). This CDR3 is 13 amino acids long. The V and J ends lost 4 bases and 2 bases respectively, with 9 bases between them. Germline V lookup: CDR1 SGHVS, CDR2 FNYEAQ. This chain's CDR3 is CASSSGITYEQYF. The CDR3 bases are TGTGCCAGCAGCTCCGGGATCACCTACGAGCAGTACTTC.

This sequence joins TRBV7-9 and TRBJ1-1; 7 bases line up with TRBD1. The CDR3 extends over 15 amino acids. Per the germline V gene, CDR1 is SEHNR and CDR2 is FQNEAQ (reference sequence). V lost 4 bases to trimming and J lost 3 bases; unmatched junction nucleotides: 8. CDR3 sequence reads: CASSSTGVGDTEAFF. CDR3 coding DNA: TGTGCCAGCAGCTCTACAGGGGTAGGAGACACTGAAGCTTTCTTT.

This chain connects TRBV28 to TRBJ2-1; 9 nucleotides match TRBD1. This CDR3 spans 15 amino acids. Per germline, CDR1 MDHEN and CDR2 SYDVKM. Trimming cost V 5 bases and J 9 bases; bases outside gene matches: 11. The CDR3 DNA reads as TGTGCCAGCAGTCGGACAGGGGCGGGGGAAGGTGAGCAGTTCTTC. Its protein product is CASSRTGAGEGEQFF.

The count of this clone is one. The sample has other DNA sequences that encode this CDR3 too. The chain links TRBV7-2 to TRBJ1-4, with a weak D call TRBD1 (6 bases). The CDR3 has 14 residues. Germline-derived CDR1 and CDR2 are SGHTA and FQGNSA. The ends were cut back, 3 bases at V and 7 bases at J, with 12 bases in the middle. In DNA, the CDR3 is TGTGCCAGCAGCTTGGCAGGGGAAGGTGAAAAACTGTTTTTT. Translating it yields CASSLAGEGEKLFF.

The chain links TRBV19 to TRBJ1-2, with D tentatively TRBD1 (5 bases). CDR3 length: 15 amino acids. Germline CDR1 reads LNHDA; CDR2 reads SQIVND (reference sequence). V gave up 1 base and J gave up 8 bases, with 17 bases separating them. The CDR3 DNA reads TGTGCCAGTAGTATAGCCGCGGGACGCCCGGAGGGCTACACCTTC. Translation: CASSIAAGRPEGYTF.

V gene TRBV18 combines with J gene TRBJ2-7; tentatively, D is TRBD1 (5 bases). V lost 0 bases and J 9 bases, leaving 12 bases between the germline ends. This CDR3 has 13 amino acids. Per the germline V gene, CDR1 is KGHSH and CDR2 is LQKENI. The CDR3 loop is CASSPPQGLGQYF. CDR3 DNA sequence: TGTGCCAGCTCACCACCCCAGGGATTAGGGCAGTACTTC.

The CDR3 is CASSHRDFMNTEAFF. DNA of the CDR3: TGTGCCAGCAGCCACAGGGATTTCATGAACACTGAAGCTTTCTTT. The chain uses TRBV14 and TRBJ1-1; TRBD1 is a possible D gene (5 bases). V lost 3 bases, J lost 0 bases, and 11 bases lay in between. Germline CDR1 and CDR2: SGHDN and FVKESK. The CDR3 sequence is 15 residues long.

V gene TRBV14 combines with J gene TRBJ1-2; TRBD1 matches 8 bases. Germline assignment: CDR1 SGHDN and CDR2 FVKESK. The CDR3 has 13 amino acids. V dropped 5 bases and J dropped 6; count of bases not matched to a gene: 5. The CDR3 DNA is TGTGCCAGCAGCAACTTCAGGGGGCATGGCTACACCTTC. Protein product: CASSNFRGHGYTF.

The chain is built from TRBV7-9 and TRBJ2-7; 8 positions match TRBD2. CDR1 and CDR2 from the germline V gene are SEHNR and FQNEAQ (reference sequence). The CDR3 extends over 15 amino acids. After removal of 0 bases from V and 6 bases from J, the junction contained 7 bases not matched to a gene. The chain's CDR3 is CASSLAGAGGGEQYF. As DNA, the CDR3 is TGTGCCAGCAGCTTAGCCGGCGCGGGGGGCGGCGAGCAGTACTTC. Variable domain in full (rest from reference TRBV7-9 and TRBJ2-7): DTGVSQNPRHKITKRGQNVTFRCDPISEHNRLYWYRQTLGQGPEFLTYFQNEAQLEKSRLLSDRFSAERPKGSFSTLEIQRTEQGDSAMYLCASSLAGAGGGEQYFGPGTRLTVT.

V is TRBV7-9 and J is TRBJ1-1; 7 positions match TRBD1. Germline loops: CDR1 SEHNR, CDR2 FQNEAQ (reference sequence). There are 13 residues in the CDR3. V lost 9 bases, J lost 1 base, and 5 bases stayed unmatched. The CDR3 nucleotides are TGTGCCAGTACAGGGGAAAGGAACACTGAAGCTTTCTTT. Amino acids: CASTGERNTEAFF.

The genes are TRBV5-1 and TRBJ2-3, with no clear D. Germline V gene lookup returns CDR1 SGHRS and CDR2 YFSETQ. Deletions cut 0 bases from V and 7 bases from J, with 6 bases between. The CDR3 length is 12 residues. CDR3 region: CASSLEINTQYF. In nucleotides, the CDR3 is TGCGCCAGCAGCTTGGAAATTAATACGCAGTATTTT.

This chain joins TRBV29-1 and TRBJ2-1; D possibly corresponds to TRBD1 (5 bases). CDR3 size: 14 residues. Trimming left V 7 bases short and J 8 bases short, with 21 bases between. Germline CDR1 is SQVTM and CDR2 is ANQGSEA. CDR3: CSAATTVRLDEQFF. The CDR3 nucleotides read TGCAGCGCCGCCACGACAGTACGTCTCGATGAGCAGTTCTTC.

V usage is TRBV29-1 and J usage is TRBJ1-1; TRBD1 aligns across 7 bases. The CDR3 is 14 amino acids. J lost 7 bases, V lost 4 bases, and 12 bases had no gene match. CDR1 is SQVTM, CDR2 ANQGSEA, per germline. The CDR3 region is CSVGRDSPKGEAFF. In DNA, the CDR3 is TGCAGCGTTGGACGGGACAGCCCTAAGGGTGAAGCTTTCTTT.

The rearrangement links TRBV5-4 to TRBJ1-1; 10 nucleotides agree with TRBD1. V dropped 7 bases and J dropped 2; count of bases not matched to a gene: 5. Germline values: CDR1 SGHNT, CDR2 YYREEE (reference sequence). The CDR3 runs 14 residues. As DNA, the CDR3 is TGTGCCAGCTCTTGGGACAGGGGAAACACTGAAGCTTTCTTT. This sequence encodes CASSWDRGNTEAFF. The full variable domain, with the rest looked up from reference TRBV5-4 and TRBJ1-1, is ETGVTQSPTHLIKTRGQQVTLRCSSQSGHNTVSWYQQALGQGPQFIFQYYREEENGRGNFPPRFSGLQFPNYSSELNVNALELDDSALYLCASSWDRGNTEAFFGQGTRLTVV.

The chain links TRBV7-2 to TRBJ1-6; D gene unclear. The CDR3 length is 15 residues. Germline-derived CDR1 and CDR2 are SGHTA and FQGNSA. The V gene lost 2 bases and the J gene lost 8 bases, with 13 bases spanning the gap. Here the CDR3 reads CASSLLAAQYSPLHF. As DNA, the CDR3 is TGTGCCAGCAGCTTACTTGCAGCGCAGTATTCACCCCTCCACTTT.

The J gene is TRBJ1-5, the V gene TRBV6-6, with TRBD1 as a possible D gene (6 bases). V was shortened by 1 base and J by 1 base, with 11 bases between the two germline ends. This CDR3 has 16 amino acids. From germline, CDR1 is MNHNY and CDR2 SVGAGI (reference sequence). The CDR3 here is CASSYWSQGSNQPQHF. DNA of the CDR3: TGTGCCAGCAGTTACTGGTCGCAGGGGAGCAATCAGCCCCAGCATTTT.

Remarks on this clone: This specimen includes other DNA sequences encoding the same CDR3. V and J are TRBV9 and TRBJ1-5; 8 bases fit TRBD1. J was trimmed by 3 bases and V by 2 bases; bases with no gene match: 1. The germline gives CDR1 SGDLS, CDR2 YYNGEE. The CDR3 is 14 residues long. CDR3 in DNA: TGTGCCAGCAGCGTGGGACAGGTCAATCAGCCCCAGCATTTT. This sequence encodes CASSVGQVNQPQHF.

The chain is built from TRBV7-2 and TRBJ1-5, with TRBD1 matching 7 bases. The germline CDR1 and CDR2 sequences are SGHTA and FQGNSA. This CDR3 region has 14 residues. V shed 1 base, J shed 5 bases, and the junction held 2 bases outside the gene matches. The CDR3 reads CASSLDTGDQPQHF. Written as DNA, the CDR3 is TGTGCCAGCAGCTTAGATACAGGGGATCAGCCCCAGCATTTT.

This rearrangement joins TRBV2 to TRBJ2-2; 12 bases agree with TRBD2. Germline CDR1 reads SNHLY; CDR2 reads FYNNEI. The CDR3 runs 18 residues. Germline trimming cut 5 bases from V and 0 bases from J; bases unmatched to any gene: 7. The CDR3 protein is CASSRASGGGPNTGELFF. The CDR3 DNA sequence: TGTGCCAGCAGTAGGGCTAGCGGGGGGGGTCCGAACACCGGGGAGCTGTTTTTT.

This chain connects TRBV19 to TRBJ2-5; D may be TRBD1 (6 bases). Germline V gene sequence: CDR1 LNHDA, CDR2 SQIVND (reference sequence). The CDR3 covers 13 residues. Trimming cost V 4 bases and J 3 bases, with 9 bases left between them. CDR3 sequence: CASSTWTEETQYF. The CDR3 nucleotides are TGTGCCAGTAGTACCTGGACAGAAGAGACCCAGTACTTC.

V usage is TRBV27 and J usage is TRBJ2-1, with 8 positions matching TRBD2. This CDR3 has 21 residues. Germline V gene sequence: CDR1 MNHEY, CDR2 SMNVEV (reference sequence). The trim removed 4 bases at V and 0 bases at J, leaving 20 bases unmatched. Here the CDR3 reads CASSWGVWRGGGLSSYNEQFF. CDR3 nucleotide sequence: TGTGCCAGCAGTTGGGGGGTCTGGAGGGGCGGGGGGCTTAGCTCCTACAATGAGCAGTTCTTC.

CDR3 coding DNA: TGTGCCAGCAGTGATACAGCCAACTATGGCTACACCTTC. Translated: CASSDTANYGYTF. J is TRBJ1-2 and V is TRBV6-1; no clear D. Germline V gives CDR1 MNHNS, CDR2 SASEGT. Trimming removed 3 bases from V and 2 bases from J, with 7 bases in between. The CDR3 has 13 residues.